A selection of T cell receptor beta chains follows, all from one sample in a study of CD8 T cells in Susac syndrome. A single record per CDR3 protein comes from TCRdb applying MiXCR to the immunoSEQ multiplex PCR reads. This repertoire shows some 130,000 distinct CDR3 sequences, about 95% found once; its top ten account for approximately 0.17%. Sequenced sample: CD8+ T cells from PBMCs. The receptors derive from a human donor with Susac syndrome. CDR3s include the opening cysteine and the closing phenylalanine or tryptophan. D genes are given only for firm matches. Only part of the rows carry a size: once, few, many, or a class if the clone is expanded.

j_call	clone_size	d_call	v_call	cdr3_nt	cdr3_aa
TRBJ2-7	few	.	TRBV27	TGTGCCAGCAGTTTATCACAGGGTAACGAGCAGTACTTC	CASSLSQGNEQYF
TRBJ2-5	.	.	TRBV3-1	TGTGCCAGCAGCCAAGCGCCCGGGACGCAAAAAGAGACCCAGTACTTC	CASSQAPGTQKETQYF
TRBJ2-5	.	TRBD2	TRBV7-8	TGTGCCAGCAGCTTTCCTGACACTAGCGGCCAAGAGACCCAGTACTTC	CASSFPDTSGQETQYF
TRBJ2-7	.	.	TRBV6-5	TGTGCCAGCGGACAGAGGAGCTCCTACGAGCAGTACTTC	CASGQRSSYEQYF
TRBJ2-5	.	TRBD2	TRBV9	TGTGCCAGCAGCGGAGGACTAGCGGGAGTTCAAAAAGAGACCCAGTACTTC	CASSGGLAGVQKETQYF
TRBJ2-3	.	TRBD2	TRBV20-1	TGCAGTGCTAGAGGGACTAGCGGGAGGATCTTCGATACGCAGTATTTT	CSARGTSGRIFDTQYF
TRBJ2-3	.	.	TRBV12-3/TRBV12-4	TGTGCCAGCAGTCCCCGGACCATAACGCAGTATTTT	CASSPRTITQYF
TRBJ2-7	.	TRBD1	TRBV19	TGTGCCAGTAGTATGTCGGGACAGGGGCCCTACGAGCAGTACTTC	CASSMSGQGPYEQYF
TRBJ2-7	.	.	TRBV7-9	TGTGCCAGCAGCCCGGTTTGGGACGAGCAGTACTTC	CASSPVWDEQYF
TRBJ2-3	.	TRBD2	TRBV4-1	TGCGCCAGCAGCCAAGACCCCCCGACTAGCGGGAGGGCAGATACGCAGTATTTT	CASSQDPPTSGRADTQYF
TRBJ2-5	.	.	TRBV7-9	TGTGCCAGCAGCTCCTCCACGGAAGAGACCCAGTACTTC	CASSSSTEETQYF
TRBJ1-2	.	.	TRBV12-3/TRBV12-4	TGTGCCAGCAGTTTGGCATGGGACTATGGCTACACCTTC	CASSLAWDYGYTF
TRBJ1-1	.	.	TRBV4-1	TGCGCCAGCAGCCAAGATCGGGGGAGGGGGACTGAAGCTTTCTTT	CASSQDRGRGTEAFF
TRBJ2-7	once	TRBD2	TRBV29-1	TGCAGCGTTATCGGGGGGTCCTACGAGCAGTACTTC	CSVIGGSYEQYF
TRBJ1-4	.	TRBD1	TRBV14	TGTGCCAGCAGTCGCCCAGGGGGCAAGTATGAAAAACTGTTTTTT	CASSRPGGKYEKLFF
TRBJ2-5	.	.	TRBV4-1	TGCGCCAGCAGCCCCCGGACATCTTCGAACCAAGAGACCCAGTACTTC	CASSPRTSSNQETQYF
TRBJ2-2	.	.	TRBV2	TGTGCCAGCAGTGAAGTAGCGCCCACCGGGGAGCTGTTTTTT	CASSEVAPTGELFF
TRBJ2-7	.	TRBD2	TRBV30	TGTGCCTGGAGTGCCGGACTAGCGGGGGGGCAGTACTTC	CAWSAGLAGGQYF
TRBJ2-1	.	.	TRBV20-1	TGCAGTGCTAGACTAGTTACCTACAATGAGCAGTTCTTC	CSARLVTYNEQFF
TRBJ2-3	.	.	TRBV3-1	TGTGCCAGCCACGACACAGATACGCAGTATTTT	CASHDTDTQYF
TRBJ2-2	.	.	TRBV4-1	TGCGCCAGCAGACGAGAAGAGGGAGTTCGGACCGGGGAGCTGTTTTTT	CASRREEGVRTGELFF
TRBJ2-1	.	.	TRBV7-9	TGTGCCAGCAGCTTAGCCGGCCCCGACAGAAACAATGAGCAGTTCTTC	CASSLAGPDRNNEQFF
TRBJ1-2	few	.	TRBV30	TGTGCCTGGAGTGTACTGGGGAATGGCTACACCTTC	CAWSVLGNGYTF
TRBJ1-5	once	.	TRBV15	TGTGCCACCAGCAGAGGACAGGTTTTCAGGCAGCCCCAGCATTTT	CATSRGQVFRQPQHF
TRBJ1-5	.	.	TRBV7-9	TGTGCCAGCAGCTTGGAGGGCCTTAATCAGCCCCAGCATTTT	CASSLEGLNQPQHF
TRBJ2-5	.	.	TRBV4-2	TGTGCCAGCAGCCAAGTACGTCTAGCGTCCATATACTTC	CASSQVRLASIYF
TRBJ2-7	.	TRBD1	TRBV9	TGTGCCAGCAGCGTGATCCGGGGACAGGGTGAAATCGAGCAGTACTTC	CASSVIRGQGEIEQYF
TRBJ2-3	.	.	TRBV9	TGTGCCAGCAGCGTAAGGGGAAGAGATACGCAGTATTTT	CASSVRGRDTQYF
TRBJ1-1	.	.	TRBV5-1	TGCGCCAGCAGCTCTTGGAACACTGAAGCTTTCTTT	CASSSWNTEAFF
TRBJ1-2	.	TRBD1	TRBV27	TGTGCCAGCAGTTCCACAGGGGGCGCGTCCGGCTACACCTTC	CASSSTGGASGYTF
TRBJ2-5	.	.	TRBV29-1	TGCAGCGTTGAAGATCTTCGAGGGGAGACCCAGTACTTC	CSVEDLRGETQYF
TRBJ1-2	.	.	TRBV27	TGTGCCAGCAGTCTGGGGGGATTCTATGGCTACACCTTC	CASSLGGFYGYTF
TRBJ2-7	.	.	TRBV20-1	TGCAGTGCTAGAGTAAGGAGCTCCTACGAGCAGTACTTC	CSARVRSSYEQYF
TRBJ2-7	once	.	TRBV20-1	TGCAGTGCTAGAGCGGGACACGTAGGCTATGAGCAGTACTTC	CSARAGHVGYEQYF
TRBJ2-7	.	.	TRBV7-9	TGTGCCAGCAGCTTAGGGCTCAACTCCTACGAGCAGTACTTC	CASSLGLNSYEQYF
TRBJ2-5	.	.	TRBV20-1	TGCAGTGCTAGAGAACAGGGCTACGAAACACAAGAGACCCAGTACTTC	CSAREQGYETQETQYF
TRBJ1-1	.	.	TRBV5-1	TGCGCCAGCAGCTTGGAGCTGGGTGAAGCTTTCTTT	CASSLELGEAFF
TRBJ1-2	.	.	TRBV9	TGTGCCAGCAGCCAGACTCGGACAGAGCGCTATGGCTACACCTTC	CASSQTRTERYGYTF
TRBJ2-1	.	.	TRBV24-1	TGTGCCACCAGTGAGCCGACGGAGAGCTCCTACAATGAGCAGTTCTTC	CATSEPTESSYNEQFF
TRBJ1-5	.	.	TRBV24-1	TGTGCCACCAGTGATGCAAATCAGCCCCAGCATTTT	CATSDANQPQHF
TRBJ2-1	.	TRBD2	TRBV7-2	TGTGCCAGCACCTTGCTTAGCGGGAACTACAATGAGCAGTTCTTC	CASTLLSGNYNEQFF
TRBJ1-5	once	TRBD1	TRBV4-1	TGCGCCAGCAGCTTGGGACAGCTGAATCAGCCCCAGCATTTT	CASSLGQLNQPQHF
TRBJ2-7	.	TRBD1	TRBV4-1	TGCGCCAGCAGCCAACTGGACAGGGGCAACCACGAGCAGTACTTC	CASSQLDRGNHEQYF
TRBJ2-2	.	.	TRBV9	TGTGCCAGCGGGGGTCCCGGGGAGCTGTTTTTT	CASGGPGELFF
TRBJ2-1	few	TRBD2	TRBV5-6	TGTGCCAGCAGCTTGGGACTAGCGGGGACTGGGTTCTTC	CASSLGLAGTGFF